This TCR beta chain was found in a study of blood T cell repertoires in COVID-19 (dated by TCRdb to between 2020 and 2021). Study-wide context: Collaborator samples came from the United States, Italy and Spain and covered acute and convalescent phases of COVID-19. The material from the prospective study consisted of cDNA or gDNA derived from T cells, B-cell-depleted T cells, or PBMCs. The samples were drawn from two sources: the first 160 participants of the ongoing ImmuneRACE study, and some 1,300 subjects contributed by 6 global collaborators. Where HLA class I and class II types were available, the types were taken from metadata supplied by the sample provider, not from assay-based typing. Subjects who had been exposed to COVID-19, were actively infected with it, or had recovered from it provided the deeply sampled blood TCRbeta repertoires that made up the dataset. Sample metadata almost always included a de-identified subject ID, COVID-19 status, age in years and sex. The repertoires were made available in a free public database intended to serve as a resource for research on the immune response to SARS-CoV-2. Overall study results and their limits: How much clinical and demographic metadata was included differed by source and by participant, and the metadata was provided uncurated.

TCRbeta CDR3 regions were amplified from genomic DNA by means of the immunoSEQ Assay, a bias-controlled multiplex PCR. As for the authors' bioinformatics: Within the assay, amplification of reference gene primers was used to estimate how many nucleated cells each sample contained. To quantify the absolute abundance of each unique TCRbeta CDR3 rearrangement, sequence reads were collapsed and filtered. Productive Simpson clonality was computed per sample as the square root of Simpson's diversity index over productive rearrangements. What TCRdb holds here is the immuneACCESS table cut down to in-frame rearrangements. Part of the clones is not present; checked against another copy, under half of the missing clones reflect an unresolved V gene, and the others are unexplained. That table is the source of V, J and clone size, and D and trimming were worked out from the DNA. The sample includes more than 300,000 clones, with 70% to 90% observed a single time. In total, the top ten clones hold 1.2% of the sample.

Participants in the prospective study were aged 18 to 89 years, lived in about two dozen United States geographic areas, and enrolled through a virtual design. To assign participants to cohorts, the prospective study relied on clinical history that participants themselves reported in a screening survey and a study questionnaire. For ImmuneRACE Cohort 3, a participant was defined as recovered based on two consecutive negative NP/OP PCR tests, clearance by a healthcare professional, or resolution of symptoms. Mobile phlebotomists in the prospective study collected whole blood, serum and a nasopharyngeal or oropharyngeal swab from every participant. Prospective study participants could optionally give additional blood draws and questionnaires over an approximately 2-month period. Before DNA extraction, blood samples from the prospective study were shipped at room temperature or frozen. Comments on this clone: Its antigen is still unknown. No much larger clone is present one base from it, and per-base qualities are unavailable. This same CDR3 is encoded by further DNA sequences in the sample.

CDR1 and CDR2 are drawn from the germline V gene: SGDLS, YYNGEE. Reading from cysteine to phenylalanine, the CDR3 counts 16 amino acids. Just the 48-base CDR3 DNA is kept, in frame starting at base 1. From V the trimming removes 0 bases and from J it removes 2 bases, while the gene matches leave 3 bases of the junction unaccounted for. The rearrangement joined TRBV9 to TRBJ2-2, and 8 junctional nucleotides match TRBD2. The material sequenced was PBMCs or T cells enriched from blood (not recorded which). The receptor comes from a woman aged 18-29 years who had recovered from COVID-19. CDR3 region: CASSVAAGGNTGELFF. Here is the DNA: TGTGCCAGCAGCGTAGCGGCGGGGGGAAACACCGGGGAGCTGTTTTTT.